This passage covers 26 T cell receptor beta chains from one sample sequenced in a study of cytomegalovirus exposure and HLA in healthy donors. Amplification used 60 Vbeta primers and 13 Jbeta primers. Libraries were prepared by immunoSEQ multiplex PCR; TCRdb keeps only in-frame clonotypes and omits some of them. Here the sample spans 200,000 to 250,000 clones, more than 70% being singletons. Sequenced input: PBMCs. These receptors were collected from a human donor in good health.

This chain links TRBV5-1 with TRBJ2-1, with D perhaps matching TRBD1 (5 bases). CDR1 and CDR2 from the germline V gene are SGHRS and YFSETQ. CDR3 length: 15 residues. Trimming took 0 bases from V and 2 from J, leaving 9 bases between them. DNA for the CDR3: TGCGCCAGCAGCTTGGAAGGGGCCCCCTACAATGAGCAGTTCTTC. Translated: CASSLEGAPYNEQFF. Combining the CDR3 with reference TRBV5-1 and TRBJ2-1 gives the whole variable domain KAGVTQTPRYLIKTRGQQVTLSCSPISGHRSVSWYQQTPGQGLQFLFEYFSETQRNKGNFPGRFSGRQFSNSRSEMNVSTLELGDSALYLCASSLEGAPYNEQFFGPGTRLTVL.

This clone was recorded once. This chain connects TRBV28 to TRBJ1-1, with D hard to call. CDR1 is MDHEN, CDR2 SYDVKM, per germline. The CDR3 runs to 14 residues. V dropped 6 bases and J dropped 1 base, with 12 bases sitting between them. The DNA of the CDR3 is TGTGCCAGCAGCCCACACCATCAGAACACTGAAGCTTTCTTT. It is translated as CASSPHHQNTEAFF.

This clone was seen only once. The chain joins TRBV27 to TRBJ2-6; no clear D. This CDR3 is 15 amino acids long. Trimming removed 6 bases from V and 0 bases from J, with 9 bases in between. Germline V gene data show CDR1 as MNHEY and CDR2 as SMNVEV (reference sequence). CDR3 loop: CASSPQVSGANVLTF. The CDR3 DNA follows: TGTGCCAGCAGCCCCCAGGTCTCTGGGGCCAACGTCCTGACTTTC.

This chain uses TRBV30 with TRBJ2-1; perhaps TRBD1 as D (6 bases). The germline gives CDR1 GTSNPN, CDR2 SVGIG (reference sequence). V was pared by 2 bases and J by 2 bases, with 13 bases between. CDR3 length equals 15 residues. The CDR3 here is CAWSRLTGTYNEQFF. The CDR3 coding sequence is TGTGCCTGGAGTAGGTTAACAGGGACCTACAATGAGCAGTTCTTC.

The chain has TRBV2 and TRBJ2-2; 10 bases are a match to TRBD2. The trim removed 5 bases at V and 1 base at J, leaving 7 bases unmatched. The germline V gene encodes CDR1 SNHLY and CDR2 FYNNEI. This CDR3 is built from 17 residues. As DNA, the CDR3 is TGTGCCAGCAGTTTCCGACTAGCGGGCCTGAACACCGGGGAGCTGTTTTTT. It codes for CASSFRLAGLNTGELFF.

The J gene is TRBJ2-7, the V gene TRBV28, with TRBD2 as a possible D gene (7 bases). This CDR3 is built from 13 residues. V was cut by 8 bases and J by 3 bases, with 14 bases left in between. The germline V gene encodes CDR1 MDHEN and CDR2 SYDVKM. The CDR3 reads CASWGGSYYEQYF. CDR3 nucleotides: TGTGCCAGCTGGGGGGGCAGCTACTACGAGCAGTACTTC.

The V call is TRBV19, the J call TRBJ2-5; possible D gene TRBD1, 6 bases. This CDR3 region has 15 residues. Per germline, CDR1 LNHDA and CDR2 SQIVND (reference sequence). Trimming stripped 4 bases from V and 3 bases from J, with 15 bases between. The CDR3 reads CASSKTGTPKETQYF. As DNA, the CDR3 is TGTGCCAGTAGTAAAACCGGGACACCGAAAGAGACCCAGTACTTC.

This chain uses TRBV5-1 with TRBJ2-3; D ambiguous. The CDR3 runs 13 residues. V dropped 6 bases and J dropped 8 bases, with 16 bases sitting between them. Germline loops: CDR1 SGHRS, CDR2 YFSETQ. DNA for the CDR3: TGCGCCAGCACCGAAGAGATAACCCCTACGCAGTATTTT. Its protein product is CASTEEITPTQYF. Combining the CDR3 with reference TRBV5-1 and TRBJ2-3 gives the whole variable domain KAGVTQTPRYLIKTRGQQVTLSCSPISGHRSVSWYQQTPGQGLQFLFEYFSETQRNKGNFPGRFSGRQFSNSRSEMNVSTLELGDSALYLCASTEEITPTQYFGPGTRLTVL.

The chain couples TRBV13 to TRBJ1-1; D perhaps matches TRBD1 (5 bases). The germline V gene encodes CDR1 PRHDT and CDR2 FYEKMQ (reference sequence). The CDR3 extends over 16 amino acids. With 0 bases removed from V and 1 base from J, the gap between germline ends came to 12 bases. The CDR3 protein is CASSLGFGGKNTEAFF. In DNA form, the CDR3 reads TGTGCCAGCAGCTTAGGCTTCGGGGGGAAGAACACTGAAGCTTTCTTT.

CDR3 protein: CAISGQNEQFF. DNA for the CDR3: TGTGCCATCAGTGGACAGAATGAGCAGTTCTTC. The rearrangement uses TRBV10-3 and TRBJ2-1; tentative D call: TRBD1 (5 bases). This CDR3 region has 11 residues. Germline assignment: CDR1 ENHRY and CDR2 SYGVKD. V lost 4 bases, J lost 7 bases, and 5 bases lay in between.

The V gene is TRBV10-3, the J gene TRBJ2-3; 8 nucleotides match TRBD2. This CDR3 has 13 residues. V shed 5 bases, J shed 3 bases, and the junction held 1 base outside the gene matches. Germline V lookup: CDR1 ENHRY, CDR2 SYGVKD. The CDR3 coding sequence is TGTGCCATCAGTCGGGAGGGTACAGATACGCAGTATTTT. Amino acids: CAISREGTDTQYF.

Only one count was recorded for this clone. This rearrangement joins TRBV7-9 to TRBJ2-7; 12 bases are a match to TRBD2. The CDR3 contains 18 residues. Germline CDR1 reads SEHNR; CDR2 reads FQNEAQ (reference sequence). The trim removed 1 base at V and 3 bases at J, leaving 10 bases unmatched. The CDR3 is CASSLETSGRNYVYEQYF. In nucleotides, the CDR3 is TGTGCCAGCAGCTTAGAAACTAGCGGGAGGAACTATGTCTACGAGCAGTACTTC. Drawing the rest from reference TRBV7-9 and TRBJ2-7, the complete variable domain is DTGVSQNPRHKITKRGQNVTFRCDPISEHNRLYWYRQTLGQGPEFLTYFQNEAQLEKSRLLSDRFSAERPKGSFSTLEIQRTEQGDSAMYLCASSLETSGRNYVYEQYFGPGTRLTVT.

The chain combines TRBV5-4 with TRBJ2-5; TRBD2 aligns across 7 bases. This CDR3 spans 18 amino acids. Losses at the gene ends were 1 base for V and 5 bases for J; bases not matched to a gene: 17. The germline V gene encodes CDR1 SGHNT and CDR2 YYREEE (reference sequence). The CDR3 is CASSLIRGGGGPQETQYF. CDR3 nucleotides: TGTGCCAGCAGCTTGATTCGGGGTGGGGGAGGGCCGCAGGAGACCCAGTACTTC.

The chain employs TRBV5-1 and TRBJ2-5; D perhaps matches TRBD2 (5 bases). The end of the DNA aligns better with TRBJ2-7, so the J call may be wrong. Germline assignment: CDR1 SGHRS and CDR2 YFSETQ. The CDR3 length is 14 residues. The DNA of the CDR3 is TGCGCCAGCAGCTTGGAGGCTAGCTACTACGAGCAGTACTTC. Its protein product is CASSLEASYYEQYF.

The chain uses TRBV7-2 and TRBJ2-2; perhaps TRBD1 as D (5 bases). Looked up from germline, CDR1 is SGHTA and CDR2 is FQGNSA. The CDR3 loop spans 16 amino acids. The V gene lost 4 bases and the J gene lost 4 bases, with 16 bases spanning the gap. The DNA of the CDR3 is TGTGCCAGCAGCTCGGACCAGGGCTCGATCACCGGGGAGCTGTTTTTT. Its translation is CASSSDQGSITGELFF.

The genes are TRBV6-6 and TRBJ2-7, with 11 bases that match TRBD1. The germline V gene encodes CDR1 MNHNY and CDR2 SVGAGI (reference sequence). J gave up 6 bases and V 4 bases, and 5 bases lay outside the gene matches. The CDR3 spans 14 residues. As DNA, the CDR3 is TGTGCCAGCAGTTCGCGGGACAGGGGGACCGAGCAGTACTTC. Translation: CASSSRDRGTEQYF.

This sequence joins TRBV28 and TRBJ2-1, with a possible D match to TRBD2 (6 bases). The CDR3 sequence is 18 residues long. Germline CDR1 and CDR2: MDHEN and SYDVKM. The V and J ends lost 5 bases and 7 bases respectively, with 27 bases between them. The chain's CDR3 is CASSPLNLRDSLGNEQFF. CDR3 in DNA: TGTGCCAGCAGTCCGTTAAATCTCCGGGACTCGCTTGGTAATGAGCAGTTCTTC.

The chain uses TRBV6-7 and TRBJ1-2; D gene uncertain. TRBV6-7 is marked as an open reading frame, function uncertain. CDR3 length: 13 residues. Trimming removed 6 bases from V and 5 bases from J, with 13 bases in between. The CDR3 nucleotides read TGTGCCAGCAGCAAAACCATCGGTTATGGCTACACCTTC. Translating it yields CASSKTIGYGYTF.

The chain uses TRBV13 and TRBJ2-2, with 13 bases lining up with TRBD2. V gave up 3 bases and J gave up 4 bases; unmatched junction bases: 2. The CDR3 has 16 amino acids. Looked up from germline, CDR1 is PRHDT and CDR2 is FYEKMQ (reference sequence). The CDR3 DNA is TGTGCCAGCAGCTTCGGGACTAGCGGGACCACCGGGGAGCTGTTTTTT. It translates to CASSFGTSGTTGELFF. Complete variable domain (other parts from reference TRBV13 and TRBJ2-2): AAGVIQSPRHLIKEKRETATLKCYPIPRHDTVYWYQQGPGQDPQFLISFYEKMQSDKGSIPDRFSAQQFSDYHSELNMSSLELGDSALYFCASSFGTSGTTGELFFGEGSRLTVL.

Details on this clone: The junction shows a germline mismatch at one end, possibly a read error. The gene calls are TRBV7-7 and TRBJ2-5, with D uncertain. Germline V CDR1 and CDR2: SSHAT, FNYEAQ (reference sequence). The CDR3 extends over 14 amino acids. This CDR3 reads CASSPYTSTETQYF. The DNA for the CDR3 is TGTGCTAGCAGCCCTTATACTTCAACAGAGACCCAGTACTTC. The full variable domain, with the rest looked up from reference TRBV7-7 and TRBJ2-5, is GAGVSQSPRYKVTKRGQDVTLRCDPISSHATLYWYQQALGQGPEFLTYFNYEAQPDKSGLPSDRFSAERPEGSISTLTIQRTEQRDSAMYRCASSPYTSTETQYFGPGTRLLVL.

Details on this clone: The junction departs from the called germline gene at one end, perhaps through a read error. This CDR3 is also generated by other DNA sequences in the sample. The V call is TRBV29-1, the J call TRBJ2-1, with 15 bases lining up with TRBD2. Germline lookup yields CDR1 SQVTM and CDR2 ANQGSEA. This CDR3 is built from 14 residues. CDR3: CSVDGLAGGDEQFF. The CDR3 DNA is TGCAGCGTCGATGGACTAGCGGGAGGGGATGAGCAATTCTTC.

The CDR3 loop is CASSKQGIHEQYF. The CDR3, as DNA: TGTGCCAGCAGTAAACAGGGCATCCACGAGCAGTACTTC. The gene calls are TRBV2 and TRBJ2-7, with D possibly matching TRBD1 (6 bases). The CDR3 consists of 13 residues. V was pared by 5 bases and J by 5 bases, with 13 bases between. Germline-derived CDR1 and CDR2 are SNHLY and FYNNEI.

V and J are TRBV20-1 and TRBJ2-5; D might be TRBD1 (5 bases). Germline V gives CDR1 DFQATT, CDR2 SNEGSKA (reference sequence). V was trimmed by 6 bases and J by 5 bases, leaving 10 bases between them. The CDR3 loop spans 11 amino acids. Here the CDR3 reads CSATHRETQYF. The CDR3 DNA sequence: TGCAGTGCCACGCACAGGGAGACCCAGTACTTC.

The J gene is TRBJ2-7, the V gene TRBV7-2, with D tentatively TRBD2 (5 bases). The CDR3 sequence is 14 residues long. From germline, CDR1 is SGHTA and CDR2 FQGNSA. Trimming cost V 0 bases and J 3 bases, with 9 bases left between them. The CDR3 bases are TGTGCCAGCAGCTTAGCCTCGACTATCTACGAGCAGTACTTC. Residues: CASSLASTIYEQYF.

This clone turned up a few times. The chain employs TRBV7-2 and TRBJ2-2; 9 nucleotides line up with TRBD2. V shed 3 bases, J shed 7 bases, and the junction held 6 bases outside the gene matches. Germline CDR1 and CDR2: SGHTA and FQGNSA. The CDR3 runs to 15 residues. CDR3 sequence: CASSLTSGAVGELFF. The CDR3 DNA reads as TGTGCCAGCAGCTTGACTAGCGGAGCGGTCGGGGAGCTGTTTTTT.

In its sample, this clone was seen a few times. At the DNA level, this CDR3 is encoded by other sequences in the same sample as well. V usage is TRBV5-1 and J usage is TRBJ2-7; D gene ambiguous. V dropped 4 bases and J dropped 4 bases, with 6 bases sitting between them. CDR3 size: 11 residues. Germline CDR1 is SGHRS and CDR2 is YFSETQ. CDR3 protein: CASSADYEQYF. CDR3 in DNA: TGCGCCAGCAGCGCGGATTACGAGCAGTACTTC.